The T cell receptor (beta chain) described here comes from a study of T-cell reconstitution after alpha-beta-depleted transplantation in children. There are many counts of this clonotype. Unique molecular identifiers were built into the TCRbeta library. TCRdb reprocessed the PCR reads via MiXCR and lists one record per CDR3 protein. Among around 200,000 distinct CDR3 sequences listed, approximately 9% were seen once. The sample was PBMCs from the stem cell graft donor, taken from the stem cell graft. The source is a human donor who donated a stem cell graft to a child with acute lymphoblastic leukemia.

CDR3 nucleotide sequence: TGTGCCAGCAGCCCAGGGCTCGGGACAGGGGGCTGGAATGAGCAGTTCTTC. Amino acids: CASSPGLGTGGWNEQFF. This chain uses TRBV3-1 with TRBJ2-1; 12 bases match TRBD1. The length of the CDR3 is 17 residues. Germline loops: CDR1 LGHDT, CDR2 YNNKEL (reference sequence). J was trimmed by 7 bases and V by 4 bases; bases with no gene match: 11.